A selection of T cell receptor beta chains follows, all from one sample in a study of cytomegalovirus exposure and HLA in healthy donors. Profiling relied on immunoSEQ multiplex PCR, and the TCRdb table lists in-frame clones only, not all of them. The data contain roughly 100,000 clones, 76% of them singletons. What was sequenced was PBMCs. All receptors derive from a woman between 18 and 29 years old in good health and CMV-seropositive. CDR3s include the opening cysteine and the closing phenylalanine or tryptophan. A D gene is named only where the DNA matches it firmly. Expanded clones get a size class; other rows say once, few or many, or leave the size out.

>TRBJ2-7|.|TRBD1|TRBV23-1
CASSHRDRVAYEQYF
TGCGCCAGCAGTCACCGGGACAGGGTGGCGTACGAGCAGTACTTC
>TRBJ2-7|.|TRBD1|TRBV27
CASSHGTGPYEQYF
TGTGCCAGCAGTCACGGGACAGGCCCCTACGAGCAGTACTTC
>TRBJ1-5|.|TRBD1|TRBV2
CASSRGQGPSQPQHF
TGTGCCAGCAGTCGGGGACAGGGACCCTCCCAGCCCCAGCATTTT
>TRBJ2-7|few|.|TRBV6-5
CASSYSAETPHNEQYF
TGTGCCAGCAGTTACTCTGCGGAAACCCCACACAACGAGCAGTACTTC
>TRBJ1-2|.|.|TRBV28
CASSEQYPTANYGYTF
TGTGCCAGCAGCGAACAATACCCGACAGCTAACTATGGCTACACCTTC
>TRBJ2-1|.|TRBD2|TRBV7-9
CASSLALGRTSGVGNEQFF
TGTGCCAGCAGCTTAGCTCTAGGGAGGACTAGCGGAGTGGGGAATGAGCAGTTCTTC
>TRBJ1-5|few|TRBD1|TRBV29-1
CSAGQGDSNQPQHF
TGCAGCGCCGGACAGGGGGATAGCAATCAGCCCCAGCATTTT
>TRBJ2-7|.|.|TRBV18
CASSLAPGQNYEQYF
TGTGCCAGCTCACTAGCACCGGGACAAAATTACGAGCAGTACTTC
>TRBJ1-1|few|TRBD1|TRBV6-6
CASSPGTVNTEAFF
TGTGCCAGCAGCCCCGGGACAGTGAACACTGAAGCTTTCTTT
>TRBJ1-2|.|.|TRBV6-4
CASSDSGAPYGYTF
TGTGCCAGCAGTGACTCGGGGGCGCCCTATGGCTACACCTTC
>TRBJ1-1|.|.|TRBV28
CASLGGDLIAFF
TGTGCCAGCCTGGGAGGGGACTTAATAGCTTTCTTT
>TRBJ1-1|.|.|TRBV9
CASSALTGEAFF
TGTGCCAGCAGCGCTCTGACGGGGGAAGCTTTCTTT
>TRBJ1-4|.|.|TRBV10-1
CASSDSLNEKLFF
TGCGCCAGCTCGGACAGCCTTAATGAAAAACTGTTTTTT
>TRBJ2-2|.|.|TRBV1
CTSSQEVAGGTNTGELFF
.
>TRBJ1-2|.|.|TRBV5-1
CASNPSLAAGDGYTF
TGCGCCAGCAACCCCAGTTTGGCGGCCGGAGATGGCTACACCTTC
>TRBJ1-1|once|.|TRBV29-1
CTQGHEAFF
TGCACCCAGGGGCATGAAGCTTTCTTT
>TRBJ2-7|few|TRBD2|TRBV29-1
CSVEDPTSAEQYF
TGCAGCGTTGAAGATCCCACTAGCGCCGAGCAGTACTTC